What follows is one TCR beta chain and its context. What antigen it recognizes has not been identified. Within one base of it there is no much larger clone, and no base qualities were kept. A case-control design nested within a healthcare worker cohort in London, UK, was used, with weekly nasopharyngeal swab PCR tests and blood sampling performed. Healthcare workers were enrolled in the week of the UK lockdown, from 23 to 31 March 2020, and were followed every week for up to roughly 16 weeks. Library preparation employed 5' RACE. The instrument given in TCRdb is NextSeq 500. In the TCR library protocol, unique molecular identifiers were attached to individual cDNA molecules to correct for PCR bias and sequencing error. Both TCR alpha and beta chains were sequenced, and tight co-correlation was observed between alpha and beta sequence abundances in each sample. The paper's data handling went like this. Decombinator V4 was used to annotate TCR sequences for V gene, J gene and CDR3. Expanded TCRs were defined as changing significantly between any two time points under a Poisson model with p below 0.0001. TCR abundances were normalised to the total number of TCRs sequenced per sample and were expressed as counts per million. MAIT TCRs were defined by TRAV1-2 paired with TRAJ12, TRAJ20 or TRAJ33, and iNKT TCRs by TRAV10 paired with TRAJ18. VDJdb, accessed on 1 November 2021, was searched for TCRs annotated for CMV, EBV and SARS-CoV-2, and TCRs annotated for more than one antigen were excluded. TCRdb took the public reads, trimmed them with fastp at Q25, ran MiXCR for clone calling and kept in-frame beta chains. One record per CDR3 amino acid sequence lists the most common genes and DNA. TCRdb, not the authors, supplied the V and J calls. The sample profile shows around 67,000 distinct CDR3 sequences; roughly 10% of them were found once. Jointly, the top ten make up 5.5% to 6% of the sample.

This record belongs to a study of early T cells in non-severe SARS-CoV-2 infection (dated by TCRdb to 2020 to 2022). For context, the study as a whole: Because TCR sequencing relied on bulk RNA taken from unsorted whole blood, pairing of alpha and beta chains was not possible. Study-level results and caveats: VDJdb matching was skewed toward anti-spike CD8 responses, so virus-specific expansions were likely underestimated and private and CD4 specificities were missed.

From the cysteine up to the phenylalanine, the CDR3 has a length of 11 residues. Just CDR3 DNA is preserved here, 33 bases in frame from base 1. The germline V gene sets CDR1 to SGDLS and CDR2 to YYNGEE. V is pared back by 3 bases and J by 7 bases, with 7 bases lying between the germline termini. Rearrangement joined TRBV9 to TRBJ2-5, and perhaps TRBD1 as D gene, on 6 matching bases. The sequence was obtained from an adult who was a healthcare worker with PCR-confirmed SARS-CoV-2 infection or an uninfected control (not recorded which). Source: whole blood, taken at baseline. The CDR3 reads CASSEGVTQYF. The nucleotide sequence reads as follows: TGTGCCAGCAGCGAGGGGGTGACCCAGTACTTC. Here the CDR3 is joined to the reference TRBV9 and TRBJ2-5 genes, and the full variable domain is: DSGVTQTPKHLITATGQRVTLRCSPRSGDLSVYWYQQSLDQGLQFLIQYYNGEERAKGNILERFSAQQFPDLHSELNLSSLELGDSALYFCASSEGVTQYFGPGTRLLVL.